Following are 28 T cell receptor beta chains from one sample sequenced in a study of CXCR3-negative and CXCR3-positive naive CD8 T cells. Researchers prepared the TRB cDNA libraries using 5' RACE with UMI labels. TCRdb re-called the 5' RACE reads and shows each CDR3 protein once, DNA omitted. Across 70,000 to 100,000 distinct CDR3 sequences, the top ten clones capture around 0.99% of the sample. The sequenced sample was naive CXCR3- CD8+ T cells from blood. Subset specified: CD45RO-CCR7+CD27+CD95- naive CD8+ T cells lacking CXCR3 (TNR3-). The receptor source for this set is a human donor in good health. Some clones in this sample may be carry-over from other donors' samples.

V gene TRBV6-2 or TRBV6-3 combines with J gene TRBJ2-2; absent DNA, TCRdb's TRBD1 call cannot be checked. CDR1 is MNHEY and CDR2 is SVGEGT in the germline V gene. This CDR3 is built from 13 residues. The CDR3 protein is CASRGALTGELFF.

The CDR3 sequence is CASSIERTGGAPETQYF. The chain has TRBV19 and TRBJ2-5; checking the TCRdb D call of TRBD1 is not possible without DNA. CDR3 length: 17 residues. Per germline, CDR1 LNHDA and CDR2 SQIVND (reference sequence).

The chain joins TRBV28 to TRBJ2-2; TCRdb selects TRBD1, and the lack of DNA leaves this call unchecked. The germline V gene has CDR1 MDHEN and CDR2 SYDVKM. There are 14 residues in the CDR3. Here the CDR3 reads CASSWTGDAGELFF.

The chain carries TRBV7-3 and TRBJ1-1; TCRdb proposes TRBD1, but this gene call is untestable without DNA. This CDR3 has 14 residues. In germline, CDR1 is SGHTA, CDR2 FQGTGA. The CDR3 reads CATSRGGSPAEAFF. The full variable domain, its missing parts supplied by reference TRBV7-3 and TRBJ1-1, is GAGVSQTPSNKVTEKGKYVELRCDPISGHTALYWYRQSLGQGPEFLIYFQGTGAADDSGLPNDRFFAVRPEGSVSTLKIQRTERGDSAVYLCATSRGGSPAEAFFGQGTRLTVV.

CDR3 residues: CASSPDRESIGYGYTF. V and J are TRBV7-3 and TRBJ1-2; as DNA is missing, the TRBD1 call by TCRdb cannot be tested. This CDR3 is built from 16 residues. In germline, CDR1 is SGHTA, CDR2 FQGTGA.

The chain combines TRBV5-1 with TRBJ2-7; there is no DNA to check the TCRdb D call of TRBD2. This CDR3 has 17 residues. In germline, CDR1 is SGHRS, CDR2 YFSETQ. The CDR3 loop reads CASSLVKDGQNSYEQYF. The whole variable domain, filled in from reference TRBV5-1 and TRBJ2-7, reads KAGVTQTPRYLIKTRGQQVTLSCSPISGHRSVSWYQQTPGQGLQFLFEYFSETQRNKGNFPGRFSGRQFSNSRSEMNVSTLELGDSALYLCASSLVKDGQNSYEQYFGPGTRLTVT.

J is TRBJ2-1 and V is TRBV11-2. CDR1 is SGHAT, CDR2 FQNNGV, per germline. CDR3 length equals 14 residues. The CDR3: CASSLESDYNEQFF.

The V and J genes are TRBV27 and TRBJ2-1; TCRdb picks TRBD1, but there is no DNA to check that call. This CDR3 has 12 amino acids. Per germline, CDR1 MNHEY and CDR2 SMNVEV (reference sequence). CDR3 sequence: CASGWPGMEQFF.

The chain employs TRBV7-6 and TRBJ2-7. The CDR3 length is 15 residues. Germline CDR1 SGHVS, CDR2 FNYEAQ. The chain's CDR3 is CASSPTRHTSYEQYF.

The rearrangement links TRBV7-9 to TRBJ2-7. Germline CDR1 SEHNR, CDR2 FQNEAQ (reference sequence). The CDR3 contains 11 residues. The CDR3 sequence: CASSRASEQYF.

The chain uses TRBV4-3 and TRBJ2-7. Germline V gene lookup returns CDR1 LGHNA and CDR2 YSLEER. The CDR3 length is 16 residues. The CDR3 spells CASSQADNHVSYEQYF.

The chain joins TRBV5-6 to TRBJ2-7; TCRdb reports TRBD1, a call that lacks DNA to check it against. This CDR3 is built from 12 residues. Per the germline V gene, CDR1 is SGHDT and CDR2 is YYEEEE. The CDR3 reads CASSLGTGTGYF.

The chain combines TRBV6-6 with TRBJ1-3. The CDR3 length is 13 residues. The V gene's germline CDR1 is MNHNY and CDR2 SVGAGI (reference sequence). The CDR3 sequence: CASSVGGVNTIYF.

The chain uses TRBV29-1 and TRBJ1-1; with no DNA, the TCRdb D assignment of TRBD1 cannot be verified. This CDR3 has 13 amino acids. Germline V gene data show CDR1 as SQVTM and CDR2 as ANQGSEA. The CDR3 loop is CSVLDSDDTEAFF. Together with reference TRBV29-1 and TRBJ1-1, the CDR3 gives the full variable domain: SAVISQKPSRDICQRGTSLTIQCQVDSQVTMMFWYRQQPGQSLTLIATANQGSEATYESGFVIDKFPISRPNLTFSTLTVSNMSPEDSSIYLCSVLDSDDTEAFFGQGTRLTVV.

The V gene is TRBV11-3, the J gene TRBJ2-2; TCRdb gives TRBD1 as the D gene, but with no DNA this cannot be confirmed. The CDR3 loop spans 15 amino acids. CDR1 is SGHNT, CDR2 YENEEA, per germline. The CDR3: CASTLRGPHTGELFF.

V and J are TRBV7-6 and TRBJ2-6. The CDR3 is 16 amino acids. Looked up from germline, CDR1 is SGHVS and CDR2 is FNYEAQ. CDR3 sequence: CASSLDSRSGANVLTF. Full variable domain (rest looked up from reference TRBV7-6 and TRBJ2-6): GAGVSQSPRYKVTKRGQDVALRCDPISGHVSLYWYRQALGQGPEFLTYFNYEAQQDKSGLPNDRFSAERPEGSISTLTIQRTEQRDSAMYRCASSLDSRSGANVLTFGAGSRLTVL.

V and J are TRBV7-9 and TRBJ1-2; TCRdb proposes TRBD1, but this gene call is untestable without DNA. The germline CDR1 and CDR2 sequences are SEHNR and FQNEAQ (reference sequence). CDR3 length equals 12 residues. The CDR3 reads CASSPPDYGYTF.

CDR3 loop: CSVAGTGESNEQFF. This sequence joins TRBV29-1 and TRBJ2-1; TCRdb names TRBD1, which stays unverified in the absence of DNA. CDR3 length: 14 residues. Germline V gene sequence: CDR1 SQVTM, CDR2 ANQGSEA.

V gene TRBV19 combines with J gene TRBJ2-1. There are 12 residues in the CDR3. From germline, CDR1 is LNHDA and CDR2 SQIVND (reference sequence). The CDR3 is CASSSLRNEQFF.

CDR3 sequence reads: CAISEKEGEGNEQFF. The V and J genes are TRBV10-3 and TRBJ2-1; checking the TCRdb D call of TRBD2 is not possible without DNA. Germline CDR1 ENHRY, CDR2 SYGVKD. The CDR3 sequence is 15 residues long.

The rearrangement uses TRBV29-1 and TRBJ2-5; TCRdb proposes TRBD1, but this gene call is untestable without DNA. CDR1 is SQVTM and CDR2 is ANQGSEA in the germline V gene. The CDR3 sequence is 12 residues long. The CDR3 sequence: CSVEDRGETQYF.

J is TRBJ2-3 and V is TRBV7-6; without DNA, the TCRdb call of TRBD2 cannot be checked. Germline V gene sequence: CDR1 SGHVS, CDR2 FNYEAQ. CDR3 size: 15 residues. The CDR3 spells CASSSLAGGADTQYF. Full variable domain (missing parts from reference TRBV7-6 and TRBJ2-3): GAGVSQSPRYKVTKRGQDVALRCDPISGHVSLYWYRQALGQGPEFLTYFNYEAQQDKSGLPNDRFSAERPEGSISTLTIQRTEQRDSAMYRCASSSLAGGADTQYFGPGTRLTVL.

The rearrangement uses TRBV2 and TRBJ2-1; TCRdb gives TRBD2 as the D gene, but with no DNA this cannot be confirmed. The CDR3 spans 13 residues. Per the germline V gene, CDR1 is SNHLY and CDR2 is FYNNEI. CDR3 loop: CASIRGLGGEQFF.

The chain combines TRBV3-1 with TRBJ1-5. The CDR3 length is 15 residues. Germline V gene data show CDR1 as LGHDT and CDR2 as YNNKEL (reference sequence). Here the CDR3 reads CASSTIEDSGQPQHF.

The chain combines TRBV29-1 with TRBJ2-7; the D call from TCRdb, TRBD2, cannot be confirmed without DNA. This CDR3 is built from 13 residues. Germline CDR1 is SQVTM and CDR2 is ANQGSEA. The CDR3 sequence is CSVAGTEAYEQYF.

This chain connects TRBV29-1 to TRBJ2-2; as DNA is missing, the TRBD1 call by TCRdb cannot be tested. The CDR3 runs to 14 residues. The germline V gene encodes CDR1 SQVTM and CDR2 ANQGSEA. CDR3: CSAAGGPNTGELFF.

The chain uses TRBV24-1 and TRBJ2-2. Germline V CDR1 and CDR2: KGHDR, SFDVKD. The CDR3 has 13 amino acids. CDR3 loop: CATSATSVWELFF.

The CDR3 loop is CASSPPTGAGYTF. This chain uses TRBV19 with TRBJ1-2; TCRdb returns TRBD1, unconfirmable since there is no DNA. The CDR3 sequence is 13 residues long. The V gene's germline CDR1 is LNHDA and CDR2 SQIVND (reference sequence).